This T cell receptor (beta chain) was found in a study of regulatory T cells in long-lasting Graves disease (dated by TCRdb to the early 2020s). About the full investigation: In the newly diagnosed Graves' disease group, patients had been taking antithyroid drugs for less than 3 months. Persistent Graves' disease patients were compared with newly diagnosed Graves' disease patients by peripheral blood TCR sequencing and RNA sequencing. The study took place in China and was registered as a clinical trial. A total of roughly 35 samples underwent TCR sequencing: around 13 from persistent and approximately 20 from newly diagnosed Graves' disease patients.

The CDR3 spans 14 residues, from the cysteine through the phenylalanine. Only the CDR3 portion is preserved as DNA: 42 bases, with reading frame beginning at the first base. CDR1 SEHNR and CDR2 FQNEAQ were looked up in the germline V gene (reference sequence). V drops 1 base and J drops 3 bases, leaving 10 bases in between. The library was made by multiplex PCR. For sequencing, an Illumina HiSeq 4000 was employed. TCR beta libraries were built with iRepertoire HTBI primers and Arm-PCR amplification of CDR3 regions. Before sequencing, the PCR products went through gel purification. Per the authors' processing: Across samples, 55 to 80 TRBV and over 11 TRBJ segments were identified and used for gene usage analysis of CDR3 amino acid clonotypes. Filtered high-quality paired reads were merged into contigs using COPE and FqMerger. BLAST was used to align contigs to IMGT TRBV, TRBD and TRBJ reference genes, and CDR3 was defined according to IMGT. Clonotypes above 0.1% frequency were classified as highly expanded clones. Shannon entropy was used to measure repertoire diversity, and the Gini coefficient was used to measure V-J evenness. A clonotype was considered public if more than one individual shared it. TCRdb passed the public sequencing reads through fastp at Q25 and MiXCR, retaining productive beta sequences. Rows with a matching CDR3 protein are joined into one entry that keeps the most common DNA and genes. It is TCRdb's table, rather than the study itself, that gives the V and J calls and clone size. Here the sample has about 420,000 distinct CDR3 sequences; about 17% occur a single time. About a quarter of the sample lies in the top ten.

About this clonotype itself: No antigen is known for it. Qualities for individual bases were not recorded, and no much larger clone is one base off.

Here is what the overall study found, with its caveats: The authors acknowledged the small sample size as a limitation that may reduce accuracy. Compared with newly diagnosed patients, persistent Graves' disease patients had lower TCR Shannon entropy and fewer highly expanded clones, which suggests clonal expansion. Persistent disease showed preferential use of TRBV28, TRBJ1-2 and TRBJ2-5, whereas newly diagnosed disease favored TRBV20-1 and TRBJ2-1. Only the TCR beta chain was sequenced and analyzed. Because the primary lesion, thyroid tissue, could not be accessed, the study looked at peripheral blood alone. A larger number of public clonotypes was shared among persistent patients (about 2,700) than among newly diagnosed patients (around 890).

Sample time point, as interpreted from the label and publication: newly diagnosed GD, antithyroid drugs for less than 3 months. For both TCR sequencing and RNA sequencing, RNA was extracted from PBMCs in TRIzol. Graves' disease was diagnosed according to American Thyroid Association guidelines. Patients for the study were recruited at an endocrinology department in Xi'an, China. From each patient, around 9 milliliters of peripheral blood was collected into an EDTA anticoagulant tube. Ficoll Paque Plus density gradient separation was used to isolate PBMCs, and no further T cell sorting was done. RNA quality was checked with an Agilent 2100 Bioanalyzer and agarose gel, and concentration with a NanoDrop 2000. These data also featured in a second study, about T cells in Graves' hyperthyroidism and ophthalmopathy. As that second paper reports: Stable Graves' hyperthyroidism was defined as the absence of progression to ophthalmopathy over 18 months of follow-up. Hyperthyroidism patients were newly diagnosed, with disease duration under 2 months, and aged 18 to 65 years. The study excluded patients with uncontrolled infections, other autoimmune diseases, pregnancy or lactation. Clinical symptoms, serum thyroxine and TRAb, thyroid ultrasound, and orbital computed tomography formed the basis for the diagnoses. A first-round RT-PCR of the TCR CDR3 used the HTBI primer set with the Qiagen OneStep RT-PCR kit. Blood samples also contained most of the expanded thyroid clonotypes (frequency above 0.001), which suggests that blood repertoires may reflect thyroid immune responses. Ophthalmopathy was separated from stable hyperthyroidism by a 13 V-J signature model, with over 85% sensitivity and approximately 84% specificity obtained in cross-validation and 80%/75% obtained in testing. In validation, the model predicted progression to ophthalmopathy with just under 71% sensitivity and around 72% specificity, a median of 6.5 months before onset. To identify distinguishing TCR V-J signatures, a discovery cohort of about a hundred patients was used, comprising 43 with Graves' ophthalmopathy and 57 with stable Graves' hyperthyroidism. Prospective prediction of ophthalmopathy was tested in an independent validation cohort consisting of roughly 19 hyperthyroidism patients and 15 to 17 patients who later progressed to ophthalmopathy. The 100 or so discovery patients were divided at random into training and test sets in a 7:3 ratio. In addition, the study compared T-cell repertoires in thyroid tissue and in blood from about six Graves' hyperthyroidism patients. After sampling, hyperthyroidism patients received methimazole starting at 30 mg daily, and ophthalmopathy patients received high-dose intravenous methylprednisolone. Libraries were constructed in a second round of multiplex PCR, after which size selection and purification were carried out. Sequencing of the libraries was done on an Illumina HiSeq2000 using paired-end 100 bp reads. Raw data were processed with SOAPnuke, discarding reads with adapters, uncalled bases, mean Phred below 15, or no exact constant-primer or identifier match. High-quality paired reads were merged using COPE v1.2.5, and each unique nucleotide sequence was defined as a clonotype. Clonotypes were aligned to IMGT TRBV, TRBD and TRBJ reference segments using MiTCR v1.1. The analysis was restricted to V-J combinations with a frequency above 0.0001, which together covered 99% to 99.2% of the repertoires. The TCS score was defined as F50 (clonal expansion) divided by E x V (chaos), with BLOSUM62-based TCRdist calculated between CDR3 peptides within each V-J. Welch's t-statistics and random forest reduced some 510 V-J features to 13, which were used in a naive Bayes classifier (R e1071). No statistical method was used to fix the sample size in advance, and group allocation was not hidden from the investigators. The paper describes TCR Vbeta CDR3 sequencing of 120 to 150 peripheral blood samples, made up of about 41 ophthalmopathy patients, some 80 hyperthyroidism patients and 17 progressor patients.

The sequence joins TRBV7-9 to TRBJ2-7; tentative D gene TRBD2, with 6 bases matching. The TCR comes from a woman under 30 with Graves disease. Donor details come from another sample of the same person, matched by shared clones. This specimen was peripheral blood mononuclear cells (PBMCs), taken at new diagnosis, from a patient treated with antithyroid drugs. In nucleotide form, the sequence is TGTGCCAGCAGCTTAGACCGACTAGTCTACGAGCAGTACTTC. Translated, this gives CASSLDRLVYEQYF.